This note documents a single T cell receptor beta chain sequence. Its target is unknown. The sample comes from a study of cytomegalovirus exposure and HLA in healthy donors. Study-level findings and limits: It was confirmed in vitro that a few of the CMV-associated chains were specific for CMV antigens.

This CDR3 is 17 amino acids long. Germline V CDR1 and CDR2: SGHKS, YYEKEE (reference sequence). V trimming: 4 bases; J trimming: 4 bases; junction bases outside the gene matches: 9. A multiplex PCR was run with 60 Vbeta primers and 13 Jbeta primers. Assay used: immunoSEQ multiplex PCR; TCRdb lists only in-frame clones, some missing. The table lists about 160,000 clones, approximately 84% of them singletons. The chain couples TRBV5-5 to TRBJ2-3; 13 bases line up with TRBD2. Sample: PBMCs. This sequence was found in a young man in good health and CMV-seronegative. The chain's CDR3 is CASSRRLAGGRADTQYF. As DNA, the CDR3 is TGTGCCAGCAGCCGTAGACTAGCGGGGGGCCGGGCAGATACGCAGTATTTT.